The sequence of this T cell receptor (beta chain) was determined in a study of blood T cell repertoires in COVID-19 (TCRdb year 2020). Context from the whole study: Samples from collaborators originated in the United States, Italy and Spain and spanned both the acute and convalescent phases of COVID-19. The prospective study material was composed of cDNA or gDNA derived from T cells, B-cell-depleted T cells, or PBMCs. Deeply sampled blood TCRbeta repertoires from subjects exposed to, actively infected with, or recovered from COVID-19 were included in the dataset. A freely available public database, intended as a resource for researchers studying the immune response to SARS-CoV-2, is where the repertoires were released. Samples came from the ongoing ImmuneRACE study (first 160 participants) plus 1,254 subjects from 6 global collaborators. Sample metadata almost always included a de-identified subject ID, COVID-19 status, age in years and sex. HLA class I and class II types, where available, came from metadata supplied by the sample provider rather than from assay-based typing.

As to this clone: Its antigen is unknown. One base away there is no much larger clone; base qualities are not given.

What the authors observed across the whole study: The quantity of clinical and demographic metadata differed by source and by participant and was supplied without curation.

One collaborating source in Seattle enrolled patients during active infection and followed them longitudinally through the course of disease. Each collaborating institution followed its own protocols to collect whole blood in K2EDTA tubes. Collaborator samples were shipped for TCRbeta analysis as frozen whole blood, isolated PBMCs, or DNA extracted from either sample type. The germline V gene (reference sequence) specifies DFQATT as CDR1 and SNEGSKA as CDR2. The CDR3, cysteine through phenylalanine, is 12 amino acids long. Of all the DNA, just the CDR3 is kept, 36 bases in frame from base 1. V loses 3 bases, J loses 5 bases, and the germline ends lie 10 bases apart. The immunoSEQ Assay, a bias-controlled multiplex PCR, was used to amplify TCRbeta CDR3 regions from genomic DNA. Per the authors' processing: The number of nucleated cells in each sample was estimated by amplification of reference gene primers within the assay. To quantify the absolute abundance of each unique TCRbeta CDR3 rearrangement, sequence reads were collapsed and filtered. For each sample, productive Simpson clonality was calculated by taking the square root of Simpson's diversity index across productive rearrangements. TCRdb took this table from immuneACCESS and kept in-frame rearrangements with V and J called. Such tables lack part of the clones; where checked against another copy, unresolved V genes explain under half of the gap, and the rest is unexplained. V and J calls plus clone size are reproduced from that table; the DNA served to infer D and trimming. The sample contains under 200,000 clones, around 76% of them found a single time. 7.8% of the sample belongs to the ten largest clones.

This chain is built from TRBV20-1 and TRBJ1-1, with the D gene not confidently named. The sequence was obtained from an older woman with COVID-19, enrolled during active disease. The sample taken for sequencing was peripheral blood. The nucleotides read TGCAGTGCTAGTTGGAGGGATACTGAAGCTTTCTTT. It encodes CSASWRDTEAFF.